This T cell receptor beta chain was obtained from a study of CD4 and CD8 cells across lung adenocarcinoma regions. TCRdb reanalysed the PCR reads using MiXCR and keeps one entry per CDR3 protein. The top ten hold 15% to 20% of the sample, which has around 9,800 distinct CDR3 sequences, roughly 50% seen once. Localized lung adenocarcinoma, a non-small cell lung cancer, affected the donors. As for this clonotype: Germline and junction disagree at one end, which may indicate a read error.

This TCR came from a male donor with lung adenocarcinoma. The CD4 and CD8 labels of this study may be unreliable. The sample taken for sequencing was CD4+ T cells from the center of a lung tumor.

The CDR3 region is CASSPGQQRVSNEKLFF. CDR3 nucleotides: TGCGCCAGCAGCCCCGGACAGCAAAGAGTTTCTAATGAAAAACTCTTTTTT. The chain joins TRBV5-1 to TRBJ1-4; TRBD1 might be the D (6 bases). Germline loops: CDR1 SGHRS, CDR2 YFSETQ. This CDR3 comprises 17 residues.